This passage covers 10 T cell receptor beta chains from one sample sequenced in a study of blood T cell repertoires in COVID-19. Data came from immunoSEQ multiplex PCR; TCRdb stores just in-frame clones and leaves some out. This table has 150,000 to 250,000 clones, around 80% appearing once. Sequencing input: peripheral blood. The origin of the receptors is a human donor with acute or convalescent COVID-19. The donor label of this sample is uncertain.

V and J are TRBV4-2 and TRBJ2-2, with TRBD2 matching 10 bases. V lost 0 bases, J lost 6 bases, and 7 bases stayed unmatched. CDR3 length: 17 amino acids. Germline V CDR1 and CDR2: LGHNA, YNFKEQ. CDR3 in DNA: TGTGCCAGCAGCCAAGAGATAGCGGGGGGTTGGGCCGGGGAGCTGTTTTTT. Protein: CASSQEIAGGWAGELFF.

This clone was seen once. The chain uses TRBV12-5 and TRBJ2-1, with 9 positions matching TRBD2. V gave up 5 bases and J gave up 8 bases; unmatched junction bases: 10. This CDR3 comprises 15 residues. Germline CDR1 and CDR2: LGHNT and FRNRAP. The CDR3: CASGPPAGGPHEQFF. Written as DNA, the CDR3 is TGTGCTAGTGGTCCCCCAGCGGGAGGCCCCCATGAGCAGTTCTTC.

This clone was seen more than once but under ten times. The rearrangement uses TRBV19 and TRBJ2-6, with 8 bases aligning to TRBD1. The V segment lost 2 bases and the J segment 0 bases; nucleotides outside the gene matches: 12. The CDR3 runs to 20 residues. CDR1 and CDR2 from the germline V gene are LNHDA and SQIVND (reference sequence). As DNA, the CDR3 is TGTGCCAGTAGTATAAGGGGGGTACAGGGGGACCCCTCTGGGGCCAACGTCCTGACTTTC. It encodes CASSIRGVQGDPSGANVLTF.

The chain joins TRBV2 to TRBJ2-3, with TRBD2 identical over 8 bases. With 9 bases clipped from V and 5 bases from J, the junction kept 13 bases outside the gene matches. Per germline, CDR1 SNHLY and CDR2 FYNNEI. The CDR3 consists of 15 residues. In DNA, the CDR3 is TGTGCCAGTGGGAGCCGTAGCGGGGTGGGAGATACGCAGTATTTT. Protein product: CASGSRSGVGDTQYF.

This chain joins TRBV6-5 and TRBJ1-2; a possible D gene is TRBD1 (5 bases). The CDR3 runs to 12 residues. Germline V gene sequence: CDR1 MNHEY, CDR2 SVGAGI. V lost 9 bases and J 5 bases, leaving 13 bases between the germline ends. CDR3 DNA: TGTGCCAGTACCAGGGTGGGTTATGGCTACACCTTC. It translates to CASTRVGYGYTF.

V usage is TRBV18 and J usage is TRBJ2-2; D is unresolved. CDR3 size: 15 residues. V shed 5 bases and J shed 2 bases, with 12 bases lying between them. CDR1 and CDR2 (germline): KGHSH, LQKENI. CDR3 in DNA: TGTGCCAGCTCAGAATCTTCAGATAACACCGGGGAGCTGTTTTTT. Translation gives CASSESSDNTGELFF.

The rearrangement joins TRBV5-1 to TRBJ1-2, with TRBD1 identical over 9 bases. This CDR3 is 15 amino acids long. Looked up from germline, CDR1 is SGHRS and CDR2 is YFSETQ. V lost 0 bases and J lost 8; bases outside the gene matches: 8. The CDR3 DNA reads TGCGCCAGCAGCTTGGAGACAGGGGGAATTAGGGGCTACACCTTC. It codes for CASSLETGGIRGYTF.

The V gene is TRBV7-9, the J gene TRBJ2-3, with 8 bases identical to TRBD2. The CDR3 spans 16 residues. Germline CDR1 is SEHNR and CDR2 is FQNEAQ (reference sequence). V shed 3 bases, J shed 2 bases, and the junction held 7 bases outside the gene matches. CDR3 nucleotide sequence: TGTGCCAGCAGCTTCTATAGCGGGAAATCCACAGATACGCAGTATTTT. Encoded protein: CASSFYSGKSTDTQYF.

The V call is TRBV7-8, the J call TRBJ1-5, with 8 bases fitting TRBD1. Germline lookup yields CDR1 SGHVS and CDR2 FQNEAQ. The V gene end was trimmed by 1 base and the J gene end by 5 bases; junction bases not matched to a gene: 7. CDR3 length equals 16 residues. CDR3 bases: TGTGCCAGCAGCTTAGATGGCGGGACAGGTGATCAGCCCCAGCATTTT. It translates to CASSLDGGTGDQPQHF.

The chain carries TRBV19 and TRBJ2-5; 12 bases fit TRBD1. This CDR3 region has 17 residues. CDR1 LNHDA and CDR2 SQIVND come from the germline V gene (reference sequence). The ends lost 3 bases at V and 5 bases at J; junction bases unmatched: 10. The CDR3 loop reads CASSMVPGQGAFETQYF. CDR3 DNA sequence: TGTGCCAGTAGTATGGTACCGGGACAGGGGGCTTTTGAGACCCAGTACTTC.